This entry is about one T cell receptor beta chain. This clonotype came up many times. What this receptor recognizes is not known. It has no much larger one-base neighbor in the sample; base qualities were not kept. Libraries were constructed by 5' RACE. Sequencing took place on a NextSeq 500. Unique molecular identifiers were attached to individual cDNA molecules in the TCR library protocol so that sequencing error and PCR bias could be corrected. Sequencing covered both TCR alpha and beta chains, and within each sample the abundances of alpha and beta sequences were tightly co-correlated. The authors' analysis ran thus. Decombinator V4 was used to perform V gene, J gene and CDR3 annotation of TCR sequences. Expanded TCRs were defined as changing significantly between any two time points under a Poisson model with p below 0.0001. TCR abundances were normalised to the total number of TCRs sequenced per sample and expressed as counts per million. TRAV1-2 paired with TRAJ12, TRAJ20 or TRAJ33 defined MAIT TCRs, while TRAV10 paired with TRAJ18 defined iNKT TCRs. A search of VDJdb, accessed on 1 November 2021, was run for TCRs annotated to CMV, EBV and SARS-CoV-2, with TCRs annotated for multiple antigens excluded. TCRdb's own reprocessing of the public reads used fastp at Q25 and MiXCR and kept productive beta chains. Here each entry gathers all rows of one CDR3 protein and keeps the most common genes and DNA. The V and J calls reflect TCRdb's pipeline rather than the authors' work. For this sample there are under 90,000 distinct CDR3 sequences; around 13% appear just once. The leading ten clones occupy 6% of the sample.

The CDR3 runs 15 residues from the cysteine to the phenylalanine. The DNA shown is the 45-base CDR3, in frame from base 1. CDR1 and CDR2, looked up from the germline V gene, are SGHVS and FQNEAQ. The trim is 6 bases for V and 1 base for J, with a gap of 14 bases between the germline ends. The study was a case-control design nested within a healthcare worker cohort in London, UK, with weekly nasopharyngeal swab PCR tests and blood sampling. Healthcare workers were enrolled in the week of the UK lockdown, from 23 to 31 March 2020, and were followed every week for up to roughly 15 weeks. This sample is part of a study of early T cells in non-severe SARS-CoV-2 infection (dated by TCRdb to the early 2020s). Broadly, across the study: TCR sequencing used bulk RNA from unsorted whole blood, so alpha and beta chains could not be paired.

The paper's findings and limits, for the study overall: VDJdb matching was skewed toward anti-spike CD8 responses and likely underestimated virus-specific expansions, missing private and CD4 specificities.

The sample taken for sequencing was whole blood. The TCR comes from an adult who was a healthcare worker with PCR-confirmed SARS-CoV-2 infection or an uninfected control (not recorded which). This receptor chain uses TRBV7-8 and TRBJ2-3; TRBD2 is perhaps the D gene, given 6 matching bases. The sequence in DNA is TGTGCCAGCAGTCGAGGGTGGGGGGGCACAGATACGCAGTATTTT. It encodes CASSRGWGGTDTQYF.